Below are 10 T cell receptor beta chains sequenced from a single sample in a study of T cell clones after liver transplantation. Antigens of these TCRs are unknown. The data were produced by immunoSEQ multiplex PCR, yet TCRdb's version contains in-frame clones alone and is incomplete. The sample records several thousand clones, over 40% being singletons. TCRbeta sequences of proliferating CFSE-low MLR cells were labeled alloreactive. The sample consisted of CD4+ T cells from cultured PBMCs. Receptors originate from a human patient who received a liver transplant. The graft donor may be the source of some T cells.

Details on this clone: Given a much more abundant clone one base away, this may be a read error. V usage is TRBV30 and J usage is TRBJ1-2; D is perhaps TRBD1 (5 bases). With 0 bases removed from V and 8 bases from J, the gap between germline ends came to 13 bases. Germline values: CDR1 GTSNPN, CDR2 SVGIG (reference sequence). The CDR3 sequence is 13 residues long. CDR3 sequence reads: CAWSVGWGEGYTF. DNA for the CDR3: TGTGCCTGGAGTGTAGGGTGGGGGGAGGGCTACACCTTC. The variable domain in full, with the rest retrieved from reference TRBV30 and TRBJ1-2, is SQTIHQWPATLVQPVGSPLSLECTVEGTSNPNLYWYRQAAGRGLQLLFYSVGIGQISSEVPQNLSASRPQDRQFILSSKKLLLSDSGFYLCAWSVGWGEGYTFGSGTRLTVV.

This clone was found a few times. The chain employs TRBV5-4 and TRBJ2-7; TRBD2 matches 7 bases. The germline CDR1 and CDR2 sequences are SGHNT and YYREEE (reference sequence). This CDR3 is built from 16 residues. After removal of 4 bases from V and 1 base from J, the junction contained 11 bases not matched to a gene. In DNA form, the CDR3 reads TGTGCCAGCAGCCCGGGAGGTGTAGAGGGGTCCTACGAGCAGTACTTC. Translating gives CASSPGGVEGSYEQYF.

By share of the sample, this clone is medium-sized. V and J are TRBV28 and TRBJ1-2; 7 nucleotides line up with TRBD1. Germline CDR1 is MDHEN and CDR2 is SYDVKM. Trimming at V came to 3 bases and at J to 4 bases, leaving 8 bases not matched to a gene. CDR3 length: 15 residues. CDR3 in DNA: TGTGCCAGCAGTTTTGGACAGGCTGGGGGCTATGGCTACACCTTC. As protein: CASSFGQAGGYGYTF.

V is TRBV9 and J is TRBJ1-4; possibly TRBD1 for D (6 bases). The CDR3 extends over 15 amino acids. In germline, CDR1 is SGDLS, CDR2 YYNGEE. The V end lost 2 bases, the J end lost 7 bases, and 15 bases lay between the germline ends. The CDR3 DNA reads TGTGCCAGCAGCGTCTCAGGGGCGCGGGGTGAAAAACTGTTTTTT. Its translation: CASSVSGARGEKLFF.

This clone turned up a few times. The chain uses TRBV13 and TRBJ1-2; no firm D call. Germline CDR1 reads PRHDT; CDR2 reads FYEKMQ (reference sequence). Trimming removed 3 bases from V and 0 bases from J, with 11 bases in between. This CDR3 is 15 amino acids long. CDR3 sequence (DNA): TGTGCCAGCAGCTTCTGGCAAAAAGCTAACTATGGCTACACCTTC. This encodes CASSFWQKANYGYTF.

The chain couples TRBV5-4 to TRBJ2-5, with D perhaps assigned TRBD1 or TRBD2 (5 bases each). The V gene lost 2 bases and the J gene lost 2 bases, with 10 bases spanning the gap. Germline V gene lookup returns CDR1 SGHNT and CDR2 YYREEE (reference sequence). CDR3 length: 14 amino acids. CDR3 DNA: TGTGCCAGCAGCTTCCGGGACGTGCAAGAGACCCAGTACTTC. Its protein product is CASSFRDVQETQYF.

This clone came up a few times. This CDR3 reads CASQPPGVDEQYF. The CDR3 DNA sequence: TGTGCCAGCCAACCCCCAGGGGTAGACGAGCAGTACTTC. The chain joins TRBV28 to TRBJ2-7; the D gene is possibly TRBD1 (6 bases). Trimming took off 8 bases at V and 5 bases at J, with 16 bases between the two ends. Germline lookup yields CDR1 MDHEN and CDR2 SYDVKM. This CDR3 is built from 13 residues.

This clone was seen a handful of times. The chain employs TRBV5-1 and TRBJ2-6, with TRBD2 as a possible D gene (6 bases). Trimming left V 0 bases short and J 0 bases short, with 7 bases between. Germline lookup yields CDR1 SGHRS and CDR2 YFSETQ. The CDR3 has 16 amino acids. DNA for the CDR3: TGCGCCAGCAGCTTGGTCGGGAGCTCTGGGGCCAACGTCCTGACTTTC. As protein: CASSLVGSSGANVLTF.

This clone was detected a few times. This rearrangement joins TRBV19 to TRBJ1-1; TRBD1 agrees at 9 bases. Germline V CDR1 and CDR2: LNHDA, SQIVND (reference sequence). CDR3 length: 14 residues. The junction had 6 bases not matched to a gene; V was cut back by 6 bases and J by 4 bases. The chain's CDR3 is CASSDRGVTTEAFF. The CDR3 DNA reads TGTGCCAGTAGCGACAGGGGGGTAACCACTGAAGCTTTCTTT.

The V and J genes are TRBV7-9 and TRBJ1-2; D gene ambiguous. The ends were cut back, 5 bases at V and 4 bases at J, with 11 bases in the middle. The CDR3 is 13 residues long. Germline V gene lookup returns CDR1 SEHNR and CDR2 FQNEAQ (reference sequence). The CDR3 coding sequence is TGTGCCAGCAGCCCCTGGTCTTTCTATGGCTACACCTTC. Translating gives CASSPWSFYGYTF.